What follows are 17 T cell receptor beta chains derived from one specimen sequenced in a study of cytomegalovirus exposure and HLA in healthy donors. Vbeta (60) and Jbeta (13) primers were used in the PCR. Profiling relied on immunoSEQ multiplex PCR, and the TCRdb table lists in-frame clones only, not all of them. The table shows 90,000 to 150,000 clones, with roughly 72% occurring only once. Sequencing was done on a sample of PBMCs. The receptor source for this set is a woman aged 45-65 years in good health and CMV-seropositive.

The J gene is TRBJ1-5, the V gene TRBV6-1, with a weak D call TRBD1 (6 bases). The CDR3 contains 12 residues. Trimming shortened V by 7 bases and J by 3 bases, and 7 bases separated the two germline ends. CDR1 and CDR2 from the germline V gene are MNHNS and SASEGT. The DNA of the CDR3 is TGTGCCAGCAAGGGGGACAATCAGCCCCAGCATTTT. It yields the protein CASKGDNQPQHF.

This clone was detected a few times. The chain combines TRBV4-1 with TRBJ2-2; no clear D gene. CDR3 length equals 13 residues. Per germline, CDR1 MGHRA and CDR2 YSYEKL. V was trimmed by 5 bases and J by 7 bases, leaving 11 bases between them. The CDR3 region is CASSASGLGELFF. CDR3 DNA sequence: TGCGCCAGCAGCGCCTCTGGGCTCGGGGAGCTGTTTTTT.

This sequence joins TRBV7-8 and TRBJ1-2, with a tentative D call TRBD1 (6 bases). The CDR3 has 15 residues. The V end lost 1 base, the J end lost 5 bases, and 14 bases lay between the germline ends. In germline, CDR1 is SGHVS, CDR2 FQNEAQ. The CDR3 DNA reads TGTGCCAGCAGCTTAGAAAGCAGGGGATCTTATGGCTACACCTTC. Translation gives CASSLESRGSYGYTF.

CDR3 in amino acids: CAWTLGGYGYTF. The CDR3 coding sequence is TGTGCCTGGACCCTCGGGGGCTATGGCTACACCTTC. The rearrangement links TRBV30 to TRBJ1-2; D is possibly TRBD1 (5 bases). Germline V CDR1 and CDR2: GTSNPN, SVGIG (reference sequence). Deletions cut 4 bases from V and 4 bases from J, with 10 bases between. This CDR3 contains 12 residues.

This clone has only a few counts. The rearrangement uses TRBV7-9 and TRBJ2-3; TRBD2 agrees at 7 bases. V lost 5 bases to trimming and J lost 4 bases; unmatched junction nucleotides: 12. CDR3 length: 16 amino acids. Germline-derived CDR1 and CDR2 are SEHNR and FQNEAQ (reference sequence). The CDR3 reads CASSPRLGREPDTQYF. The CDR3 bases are TGTGCCAGCAGCCCGCGACTTGGGCGGGAGCCAGATACGCAGTATTTT.

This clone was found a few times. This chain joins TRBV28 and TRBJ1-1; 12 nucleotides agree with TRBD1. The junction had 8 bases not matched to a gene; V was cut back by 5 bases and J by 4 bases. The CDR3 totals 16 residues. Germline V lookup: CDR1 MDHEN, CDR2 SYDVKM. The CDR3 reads CASSPGQGAFGTEAFF. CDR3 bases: TGTGCCAGCAGTCCGGGACAGGGGGCTTTTGGCACTGAAGCTTTCTTT.

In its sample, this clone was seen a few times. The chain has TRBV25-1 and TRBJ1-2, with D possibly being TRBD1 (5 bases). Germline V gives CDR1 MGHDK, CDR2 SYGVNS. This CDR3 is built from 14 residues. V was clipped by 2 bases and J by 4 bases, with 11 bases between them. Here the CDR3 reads CASSEQGRVYGYTF. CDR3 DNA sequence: TGTGCCAGCAGTGAACAAGGCAGGGTCTATGGCTACACCTTC.

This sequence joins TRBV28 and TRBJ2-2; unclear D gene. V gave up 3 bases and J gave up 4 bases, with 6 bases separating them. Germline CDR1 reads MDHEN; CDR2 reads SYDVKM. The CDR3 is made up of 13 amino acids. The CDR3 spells CASSLFSTGELFF. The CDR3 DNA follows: TGTGCCAGCAGTTTGTTTAGCACCGGGGAGCTGTTTTTT. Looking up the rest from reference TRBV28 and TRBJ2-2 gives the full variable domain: DVKVTQSSRYLVKRTGEKVFLECVQDMDHENMFWYRQDPGLGLRLIYFSYDVKMKEKGDIPEGYSVSREKKERFSLILESASTNQTSMYLCASSLFSTGELFFGEGSRLTVL.

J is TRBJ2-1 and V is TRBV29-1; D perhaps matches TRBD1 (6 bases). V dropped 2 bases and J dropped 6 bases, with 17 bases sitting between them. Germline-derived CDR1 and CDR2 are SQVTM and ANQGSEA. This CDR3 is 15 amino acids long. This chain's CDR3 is CSVELGAGAINEQFF. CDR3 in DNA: TGCAGCGTTGAACTCGGGGCAGGGGCTATCAATGAGCAGTTCTTC.

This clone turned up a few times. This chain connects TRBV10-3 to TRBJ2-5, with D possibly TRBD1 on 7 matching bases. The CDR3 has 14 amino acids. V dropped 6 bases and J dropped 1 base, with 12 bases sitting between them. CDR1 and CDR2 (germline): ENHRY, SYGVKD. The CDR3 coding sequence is TGTGCCATCAGCGCGGGGACAGCCCAAGAGACCCAGTACTTC. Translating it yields CAISAGTAQETQYF.

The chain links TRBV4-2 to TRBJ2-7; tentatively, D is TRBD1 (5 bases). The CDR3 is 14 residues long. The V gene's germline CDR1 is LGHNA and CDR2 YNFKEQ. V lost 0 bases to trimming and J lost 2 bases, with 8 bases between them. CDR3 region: CASSQDPGTYEQYF. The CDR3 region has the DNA TGTGCCAGCAGCCAAGATCCAGGGACCTACGAGCAGTACTTC.

This CDR3 reads CASSRTQGLGNTEAFF. DNA of the CDR3: TGTGCCAGCAGTAGGACACAGGGGTTGGGGAACACTGAAGCTTTCTTT. This chain links TRBV6-6 with TRBJ1-1, with 7 bases aligning to TRBD1. J gave up 1 base and V 5 bases, and 10 bases lay outside the gene matches. This CDR3 has 16 amino acids. Germline V gene lookup returns CDR1 MNHNY and CDR2 SVGAGI (reference sequence).

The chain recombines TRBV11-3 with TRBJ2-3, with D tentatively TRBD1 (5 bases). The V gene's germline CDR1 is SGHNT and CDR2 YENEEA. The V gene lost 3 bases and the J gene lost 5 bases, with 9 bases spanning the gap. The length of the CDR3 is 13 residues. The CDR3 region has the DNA TGTGCCAGCAGCTTGGGGCCCCGAGATACGCAGTATTTT. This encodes CASSLGPRDTQYF.

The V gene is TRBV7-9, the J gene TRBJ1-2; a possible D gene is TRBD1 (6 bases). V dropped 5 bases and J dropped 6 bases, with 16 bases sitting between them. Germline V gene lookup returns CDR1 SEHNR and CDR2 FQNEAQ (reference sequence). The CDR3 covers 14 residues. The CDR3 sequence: CASSNRQVIDGYTF. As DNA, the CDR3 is TGTGCCAGCAGCAATAGACAGGTTATAGATGGCTACACCTTC.

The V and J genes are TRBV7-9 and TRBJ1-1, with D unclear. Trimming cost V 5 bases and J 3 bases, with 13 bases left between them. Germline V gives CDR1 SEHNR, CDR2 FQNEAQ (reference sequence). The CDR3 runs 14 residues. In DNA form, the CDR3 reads TGTGCCAGCAGCGTAATAGGGAGGTACACTGAAGCTTTCTTT. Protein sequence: CASSVIGRYTEAFF.

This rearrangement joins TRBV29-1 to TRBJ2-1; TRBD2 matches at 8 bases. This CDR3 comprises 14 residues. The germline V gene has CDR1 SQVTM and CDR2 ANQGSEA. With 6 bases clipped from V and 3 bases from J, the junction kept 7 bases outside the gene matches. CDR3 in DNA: TGCAGCGTGTACACTAGCGGCTTCTACAATGAGCAGTTCTTC. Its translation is CSVYTSGFYNEQFF.

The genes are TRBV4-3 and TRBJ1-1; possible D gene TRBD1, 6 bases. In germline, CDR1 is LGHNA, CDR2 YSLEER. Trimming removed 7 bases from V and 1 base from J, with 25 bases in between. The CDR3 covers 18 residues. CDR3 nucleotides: TGCGCCAGCACTCTCAGGGTGGGGGCGTCTGGGGCGAACACTGAAGCTTTCTTT. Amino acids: CASTLRVGASGANTEAFF.